The T cell receptor (beta chain) described here comes from a study of T cell repertoires in MIS-A myocarditis (dated by TCRdb to the early 2020s). Reading from cysteine to phenylalanine, the CDR3 counts 14 amino acids. Left in the record is the CDR3 DNA by itself, 42 bases read in frame from the first base. Trimming takes 6 bases from V and 5 bases from J, and the germline ends sit 14 bases apart. Looking up the germline V gene yields CDR1 KGHSH and CDR2 LQKENI. TCRbeta CDR3 regions were amplified with the immunoSEQ bias-controlled multiplex PCR and sequenced at high throughput. As for how the authors treated the data: The immunoSEQ vendor pipeline collapsed and filtered CDR3 sequences to measure the abundance and frequency of each unique TCRbeta CDR3. Dominant CDR3 amino acid sequences were clustered with SARS-CoV-2-specific ImmuneCODE TCRbeta sequences by CD-HIT using a 90% global sequence identity threshold. Clones were classed as hyperexpanded at frequencies of 0.1 to 1 and as large at frequencies of 0.01 to 0.1. CDR3 amino acid sequences and V and J gene assignments of dominant clones were confirmed with MiXCR. The R stringdist package was used to calculate Levenshtein distances between the patient clonotypes and the ImmuneCODE hits. Held by TCRdb, this immuneACCESS table contains in-frame sequences only and omits some clones. Under half of the omission traces to an unresolved V gene where checked; the cause of the rest is unknown. V, J and clone size reflect that table, while D and trimming were determined from the DNA. The sample table records about 11,000 clones; 83% of these occur just once. In total, the top ten clones hold over 25% of the sample.

The QIAamp DNA FFPE kit was used to extract genomic DNA from formalin-fixed paraffin-embedded autopsy tissue. This clone was found once. There is no known antigen for this receptor. Per-nucleotide qualities are absent, and no much larger clonotype sits a single base away. The sample was right ventricle heart tissue obtained at autopsy. The sample's cell subset or site label, in plain terms: cardiac tissue sample (left or right ventricle, interventricular septum, or pericardium). The sequence was collected from a man aged 18 to 29 with fulminant myocarditis from multisystem inflammatory syndrome in adults (MIS-A) after COVID-19. The chain couples TRBV18 to TRBJ1-5; TRBD1 is possibly the D segment (6 matching bases). The base sequence is TGTGCCAGCTCCCAACTACAGGGCGATCAGCCCCAGCATTTT. Its amino acids are CASSQLQGDQPQHF.